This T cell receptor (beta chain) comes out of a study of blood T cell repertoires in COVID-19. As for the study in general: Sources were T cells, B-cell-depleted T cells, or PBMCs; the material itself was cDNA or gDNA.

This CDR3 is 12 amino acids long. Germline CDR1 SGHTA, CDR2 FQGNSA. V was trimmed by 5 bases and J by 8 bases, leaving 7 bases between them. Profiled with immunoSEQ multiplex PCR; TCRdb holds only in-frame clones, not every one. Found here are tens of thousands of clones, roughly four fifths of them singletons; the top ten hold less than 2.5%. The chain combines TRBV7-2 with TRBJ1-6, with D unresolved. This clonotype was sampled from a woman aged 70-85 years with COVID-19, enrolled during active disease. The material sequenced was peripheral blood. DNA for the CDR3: TGTGCCAGCAGCCGGGGAGATTCACCCCTCCACTTT. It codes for CASSRGDSPLHF.